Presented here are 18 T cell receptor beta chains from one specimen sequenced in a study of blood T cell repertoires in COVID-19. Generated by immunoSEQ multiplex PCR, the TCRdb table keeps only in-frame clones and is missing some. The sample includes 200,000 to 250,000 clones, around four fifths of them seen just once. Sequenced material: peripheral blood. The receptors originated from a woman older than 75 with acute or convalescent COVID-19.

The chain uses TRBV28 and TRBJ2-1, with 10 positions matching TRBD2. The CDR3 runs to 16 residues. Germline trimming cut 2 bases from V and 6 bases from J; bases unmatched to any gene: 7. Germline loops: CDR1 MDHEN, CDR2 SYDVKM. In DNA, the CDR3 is TGTGCCAGCAGTTTACAAGTAGCGGGAGGAGCCAATGAGCAGTTCTTC. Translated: CASSLQVAGGANEQFF.

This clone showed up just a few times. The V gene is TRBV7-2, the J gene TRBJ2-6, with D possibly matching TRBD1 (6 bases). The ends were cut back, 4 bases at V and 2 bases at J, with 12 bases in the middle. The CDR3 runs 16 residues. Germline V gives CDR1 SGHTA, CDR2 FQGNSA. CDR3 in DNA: TGTGCCAGCAGCTCGCCAGGGGTTGCTGGGGCCAACGTCCTGACTTTC. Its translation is CASSSPGVAGANVLTF.

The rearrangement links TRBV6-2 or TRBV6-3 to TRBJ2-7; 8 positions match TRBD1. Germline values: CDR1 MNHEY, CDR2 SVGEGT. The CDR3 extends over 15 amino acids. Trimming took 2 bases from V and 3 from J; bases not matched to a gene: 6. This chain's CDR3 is CASSYRRQGIYEQYF. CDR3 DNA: TGTGCCAGCAGTTACCGCCGACAGGGGATCTACGAGCAGTACTTC.

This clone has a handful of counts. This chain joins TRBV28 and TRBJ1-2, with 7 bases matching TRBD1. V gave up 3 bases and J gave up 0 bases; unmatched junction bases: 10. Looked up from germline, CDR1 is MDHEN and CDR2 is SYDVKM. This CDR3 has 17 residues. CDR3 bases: TGTGCCAGCAGTTTTTGGTCCCCGACAGGGACTAACTATGGCTACACCTTC. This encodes CASSFWSPTGTNYGYTF.

The CDR3 here is CASSVTSGQETQYF. The CDR3 bases are TGTGCCAGCAGCGTTACTAGCGGCCAAGAGACCCAGTACTTC. The chain joins TRBV5-4 to TRBJ2-5, with 8 nucleotides matching TRBD2. CDR3 size: 14 residues. Trimming took 4 bases from V and 1 from J; bases not matched to a gene: 3. CDR1 SGHNT and CDR2 YYREEE come from the germline V gene (reference sequence).

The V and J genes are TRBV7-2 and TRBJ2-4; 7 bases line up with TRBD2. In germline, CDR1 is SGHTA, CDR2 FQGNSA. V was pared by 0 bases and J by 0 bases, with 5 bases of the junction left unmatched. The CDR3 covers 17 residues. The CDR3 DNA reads TGTGCCAGCAGCTTAGCGGGCGGGGGACTAGCCAAAAACATTCAGTACTTC. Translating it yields CASSLAGGGLAKNIQYF.

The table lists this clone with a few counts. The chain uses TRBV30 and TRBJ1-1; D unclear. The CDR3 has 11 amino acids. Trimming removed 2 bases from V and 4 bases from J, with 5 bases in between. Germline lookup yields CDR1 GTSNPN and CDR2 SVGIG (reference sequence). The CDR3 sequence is CAWSRSTEAFF. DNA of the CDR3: TGTGCCTGGAGTAGGAGCACTGAAGCTTTCTTT.

The CDR3 here is CASSLLANTGELFF. The DNA of the CDR3 is TGTGCCAGCAGCTTACTAGCGAACACCGGGGAGCTGTTTTTT. The chain uses TRBV7-8 and TRBJ2-2; D ambiguous. CDR1 SGHVS and CDR2 FQNEAQ come from the germline V gene. The CDR3 totals 14 residues. Trimming pared 2 bases from V and 0 bases from J, leaving 4 bases between.

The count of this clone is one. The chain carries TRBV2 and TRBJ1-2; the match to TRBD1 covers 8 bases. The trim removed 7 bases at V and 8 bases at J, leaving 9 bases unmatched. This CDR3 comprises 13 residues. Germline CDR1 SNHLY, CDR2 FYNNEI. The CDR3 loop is CASNFQGAEGYTF. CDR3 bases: TGTGCCAGCAATTTCCAGGGGGCGGAAGGCTACACCTTC.

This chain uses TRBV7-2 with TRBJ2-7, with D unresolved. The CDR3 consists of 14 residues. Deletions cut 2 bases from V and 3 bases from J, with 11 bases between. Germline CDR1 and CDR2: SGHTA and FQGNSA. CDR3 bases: TGTGCCAGCAGCTTAAGGAGCCGAGACTACGAGCAGTACTTC. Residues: CASSLRSRDYEQYF.

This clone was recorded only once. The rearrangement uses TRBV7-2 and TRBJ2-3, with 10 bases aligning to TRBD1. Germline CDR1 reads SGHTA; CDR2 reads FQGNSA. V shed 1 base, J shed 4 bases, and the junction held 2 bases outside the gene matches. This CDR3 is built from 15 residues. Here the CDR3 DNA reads TGTGCCAGCAGCTTAGTGGGACAGGGGTCAGATACGCAGTATTTT. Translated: CASSLVGQGSDTQYF.

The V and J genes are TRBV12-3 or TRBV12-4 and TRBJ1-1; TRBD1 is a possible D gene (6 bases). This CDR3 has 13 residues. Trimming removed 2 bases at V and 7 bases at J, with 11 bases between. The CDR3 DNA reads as TGTGCCAGCAGTTTATGGGGGCGCGATGAAGCTTTCTTT. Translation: CASSLWGRDEAFF.

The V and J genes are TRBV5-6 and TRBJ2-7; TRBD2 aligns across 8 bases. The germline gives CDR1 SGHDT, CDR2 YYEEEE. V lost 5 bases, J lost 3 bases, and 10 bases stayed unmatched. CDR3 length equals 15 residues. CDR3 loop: CASRRLATQHYEQYF. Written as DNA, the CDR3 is TGTGCCAGCAGACGACTAGCGACGCAACACTACGAGCAGTACTTC. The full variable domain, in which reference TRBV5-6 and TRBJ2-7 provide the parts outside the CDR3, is DAGVTQSPTHLIKTRGQQVTLRCSPKSGHDTVSWYQQALGQGPQFIFQYYEEEERQRGNFPDRFSGHQFPNYSSELNVNALLLGDSALYLCASRRLATQHYEQYFGPGTRLTVT.

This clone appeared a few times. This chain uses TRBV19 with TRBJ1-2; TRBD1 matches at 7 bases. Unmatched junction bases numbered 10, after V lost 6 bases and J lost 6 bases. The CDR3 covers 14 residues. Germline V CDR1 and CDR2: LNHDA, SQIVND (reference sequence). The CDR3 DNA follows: TGTGCCAGTAGACGAACGACAGGGTCTGATGGCTACACCTTC. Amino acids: CASRRTTGSDGYTF.

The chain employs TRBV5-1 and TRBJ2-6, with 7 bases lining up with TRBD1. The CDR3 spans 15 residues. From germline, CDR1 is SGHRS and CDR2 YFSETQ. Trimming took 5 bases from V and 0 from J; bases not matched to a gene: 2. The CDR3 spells CASRPGGSGANVLTF. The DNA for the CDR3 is TGCGCCAGCAGGCCAGGGGGCTCTGGGGCCAACGTCCTGACTTTC.

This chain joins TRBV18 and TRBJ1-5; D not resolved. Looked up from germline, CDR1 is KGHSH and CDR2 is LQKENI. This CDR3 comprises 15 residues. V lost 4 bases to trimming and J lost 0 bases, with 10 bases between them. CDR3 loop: CASSLTFDSNQPQHF. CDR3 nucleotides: TGTGCCAGCTCACTTACTTTCGATAGCAATCAGCCCCAGCATTTT. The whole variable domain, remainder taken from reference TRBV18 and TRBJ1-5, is NAGVMQNPRHLVRRRGQEARLRCSPMKGHSHVYWYRQLPEEGLKFMVYLQKENIIDESGMPKERFSAEFPKEGPSILRIQQVVRGDSAAYFCASSLTFDSNQPQHFGDGTRLSIL.

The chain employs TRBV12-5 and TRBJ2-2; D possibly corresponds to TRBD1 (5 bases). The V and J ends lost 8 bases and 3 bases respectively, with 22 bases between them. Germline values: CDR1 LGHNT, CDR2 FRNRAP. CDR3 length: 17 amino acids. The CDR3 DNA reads TGTGCTAGTCAACGTTCCGTCCGACAGTGGGACACCGGGGAGCTGTTTTTT. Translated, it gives CASQRSVRQWDTGELFF.

CDR3 loop: CASKDLRGGLNEQFF. The CDR3 nucleotides are TGTGCCAGCAAGGATCTTCGGGGGGGCTTAAATGAGCAGTTCTTC. The J gene is TRBJ2-1, the V gene TRBV2; 8 positions match TRBD2. V dropped 7 bases and J dropped 7; count of bases not matched to a gene: 12. The CDR3 contains 15 residues. Looked up from germline, CDR1 is SNHLY and CDR2 is FYNNEI.